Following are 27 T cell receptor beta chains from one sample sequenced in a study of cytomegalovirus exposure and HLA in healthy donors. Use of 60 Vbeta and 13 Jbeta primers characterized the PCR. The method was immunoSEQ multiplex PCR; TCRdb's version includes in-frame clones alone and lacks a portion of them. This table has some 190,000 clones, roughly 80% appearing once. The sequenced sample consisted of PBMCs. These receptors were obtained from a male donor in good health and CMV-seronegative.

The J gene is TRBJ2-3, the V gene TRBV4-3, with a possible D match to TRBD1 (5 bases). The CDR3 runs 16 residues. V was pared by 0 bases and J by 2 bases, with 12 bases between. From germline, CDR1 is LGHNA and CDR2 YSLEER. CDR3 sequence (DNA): TGCGCCAGCAGCCAAGAGATAGGGGCGACCACAGATACGCAGTATTTT. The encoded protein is CASSQEIGATTDTQYF.

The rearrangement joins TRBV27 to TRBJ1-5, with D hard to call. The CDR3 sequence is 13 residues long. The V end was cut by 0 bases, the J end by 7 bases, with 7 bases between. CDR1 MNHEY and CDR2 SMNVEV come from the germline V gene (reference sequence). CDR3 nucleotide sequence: TGTGCCAGCAGTTTATCGCCCCAGCAGCCCCAGCATTTT. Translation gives CASSLSPQQPQHF.

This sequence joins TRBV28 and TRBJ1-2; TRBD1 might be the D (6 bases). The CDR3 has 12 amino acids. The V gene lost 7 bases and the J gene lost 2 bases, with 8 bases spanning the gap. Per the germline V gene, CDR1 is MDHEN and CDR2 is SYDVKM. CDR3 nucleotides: TGTGCCAGCAAACAGGGAAACTATGGCTACACCTTC. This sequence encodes CASKQGNYGYTF.

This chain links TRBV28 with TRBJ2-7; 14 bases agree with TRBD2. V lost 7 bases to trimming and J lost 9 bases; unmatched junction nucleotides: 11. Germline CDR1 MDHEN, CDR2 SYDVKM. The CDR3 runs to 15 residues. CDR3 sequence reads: CASTSSGTSGRGQYF. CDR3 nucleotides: TGTGCCAGCACCTCGTCCGGGACTAGCGGGAGAGGGCAGTACTTC.

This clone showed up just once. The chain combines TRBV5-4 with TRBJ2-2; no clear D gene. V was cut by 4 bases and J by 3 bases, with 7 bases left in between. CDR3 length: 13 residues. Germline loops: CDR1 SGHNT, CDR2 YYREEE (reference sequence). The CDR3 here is CASSIRDTGELFF. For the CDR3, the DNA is TGTGCCAGCAGCATCCGGGACACCGGGGAGCTGTTTTTT.

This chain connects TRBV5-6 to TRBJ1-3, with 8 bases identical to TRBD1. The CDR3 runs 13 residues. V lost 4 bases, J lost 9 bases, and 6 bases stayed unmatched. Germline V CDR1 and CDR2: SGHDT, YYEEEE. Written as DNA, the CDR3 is TGTGCCAGCAGCCCTTGGACAGGGAGCACCATATATTTT. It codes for CASSPWTGSTIYF. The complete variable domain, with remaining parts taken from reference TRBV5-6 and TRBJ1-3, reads DAGVTQSPTHLIKTRGQQVTLRCSPKSGHDTVSWYQQALGQGPQFIFQYYEEEERQRGNFPDRFSGHQFPNYSSELNVNALLLGDSALYLCASSPWTGSTIYFGEGSWLTVV.

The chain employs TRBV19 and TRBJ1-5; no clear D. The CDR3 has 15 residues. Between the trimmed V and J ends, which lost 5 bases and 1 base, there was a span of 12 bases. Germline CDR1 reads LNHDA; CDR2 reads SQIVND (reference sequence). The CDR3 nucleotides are TGTGCCAGTAGTCTCGGTTTATTAAGCAATCAGCCCCAGCATTTT. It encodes CASSLGLLSNQPQHF.

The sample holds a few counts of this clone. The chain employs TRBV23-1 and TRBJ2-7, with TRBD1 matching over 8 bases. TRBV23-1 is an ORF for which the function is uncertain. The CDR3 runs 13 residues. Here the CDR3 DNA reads TGCGACACGGTCACAGGGGGTGCCTACGAGCAGTACTTC. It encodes CDTVTGGAYEQYF.

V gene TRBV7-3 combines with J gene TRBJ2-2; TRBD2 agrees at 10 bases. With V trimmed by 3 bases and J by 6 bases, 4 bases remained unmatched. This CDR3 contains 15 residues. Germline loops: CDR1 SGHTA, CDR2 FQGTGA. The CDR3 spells CASSFTSGKSGELFF. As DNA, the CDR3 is TGTGCCAGCAGCTTTACTAGCGGGAAGTCCGGGGAGCTGTTTTTT.

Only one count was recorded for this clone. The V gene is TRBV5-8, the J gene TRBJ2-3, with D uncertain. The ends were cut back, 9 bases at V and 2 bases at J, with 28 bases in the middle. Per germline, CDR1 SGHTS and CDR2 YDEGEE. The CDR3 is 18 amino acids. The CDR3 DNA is TGTGCCACTCTCTTCACTACCAGCACCACCAGATACACAGATACGCAGTATTTT. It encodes CATLFTTSTTRYTDTQYF.

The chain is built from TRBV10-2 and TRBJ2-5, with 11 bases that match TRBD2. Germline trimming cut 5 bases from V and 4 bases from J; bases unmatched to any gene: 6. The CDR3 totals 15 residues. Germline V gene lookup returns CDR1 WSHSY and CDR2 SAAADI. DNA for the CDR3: TGCGCCAGCAGTTTAGCGGGGGGGAGGGGAGAGACCCAGTACTTC. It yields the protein CASSLAGGRGETQYF.

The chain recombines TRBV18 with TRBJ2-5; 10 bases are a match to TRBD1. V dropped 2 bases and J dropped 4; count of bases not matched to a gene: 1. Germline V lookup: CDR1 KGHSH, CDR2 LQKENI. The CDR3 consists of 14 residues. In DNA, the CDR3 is TGTGCCAGCTCACCAGGGACAGGGGTAGAGACCCAGTACTTC. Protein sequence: CASSPGTGVETQYF.

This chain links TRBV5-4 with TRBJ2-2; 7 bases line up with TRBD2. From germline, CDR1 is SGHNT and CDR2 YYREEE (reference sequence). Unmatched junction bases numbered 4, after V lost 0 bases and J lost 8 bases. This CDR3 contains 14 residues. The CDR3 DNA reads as TGTGCCAGCAGCTTGGTTCCGGGGGGAGGGGAGCTGTTTTTT. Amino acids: CASSLVPGGGELFF.

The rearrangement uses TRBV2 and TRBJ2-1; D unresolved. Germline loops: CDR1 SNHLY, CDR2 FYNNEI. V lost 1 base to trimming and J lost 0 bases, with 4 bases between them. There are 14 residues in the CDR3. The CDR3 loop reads CASSEGSSYNEQFF. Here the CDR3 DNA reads TGTGCCAGCAGTGAAGGTAGCTCCTACAATGAGCAGTTCTTC.

In nucleotides, the CDR3 is TGTGCCAGCAGTCTCAACCGGGGGAGTAGCTACGAGCAGTACTTC. Protein product: CASSLNRGSSYEQYF. V and J are TRBV9 and TRBJ2-7; weak D call: TRBD2 (6 bases). Germline V gene sequence: CDR1 SGDLS, CDR2 YYNGEE. The CDR3 consists of 15 residues. Trimming removed 5 bases from V and 3 bases from J, with 18 bases in between.

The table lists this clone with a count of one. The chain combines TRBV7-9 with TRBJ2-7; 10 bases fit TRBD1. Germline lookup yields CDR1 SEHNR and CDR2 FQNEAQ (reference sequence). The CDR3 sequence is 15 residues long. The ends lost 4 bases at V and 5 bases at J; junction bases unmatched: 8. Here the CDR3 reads CASSSPTGGIDEQYF. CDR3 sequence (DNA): TGTGCCAGCAGCTCTCCGACAGGGGGCATCGACGAGCAGTACTTC.

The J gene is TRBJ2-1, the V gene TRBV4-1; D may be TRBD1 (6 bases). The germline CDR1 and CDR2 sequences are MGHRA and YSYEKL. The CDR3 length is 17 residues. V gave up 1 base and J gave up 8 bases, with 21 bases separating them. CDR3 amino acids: CASSQVNPGHRGDEQFF. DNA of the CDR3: TGCGCCAGCAGCCAAGTCAATCCGGGACATCGAGGGGATGAGCAGTTCTTC.

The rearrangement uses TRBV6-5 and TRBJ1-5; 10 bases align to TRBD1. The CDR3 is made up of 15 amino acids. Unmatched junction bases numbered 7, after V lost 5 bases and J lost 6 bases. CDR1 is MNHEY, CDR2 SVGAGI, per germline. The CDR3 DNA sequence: TGTGCCAGCAGTCCTGACAGGGGGCTCGGTCAGCCCCAGCATTTT. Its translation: CASSPDRGLGQPQHF.

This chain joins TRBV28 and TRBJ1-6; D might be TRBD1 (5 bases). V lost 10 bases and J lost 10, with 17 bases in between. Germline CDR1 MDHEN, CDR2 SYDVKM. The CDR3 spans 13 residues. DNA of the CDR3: TGTGCCACCGCGAGCGCAGGGCAGTCACCCCTCCACTTT. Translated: CATASAGQSPLHF. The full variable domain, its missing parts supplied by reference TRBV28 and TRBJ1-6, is DVKVTQSSRYLVKRTGEKVFLECVQDMDHENMFWYRQDPGLGLRLIYFSYDVKMKEKGDIPEGYSVSREKKERFSLILESASTNQTSMYLCATASAGQSPLHFGNGTRLTVT.

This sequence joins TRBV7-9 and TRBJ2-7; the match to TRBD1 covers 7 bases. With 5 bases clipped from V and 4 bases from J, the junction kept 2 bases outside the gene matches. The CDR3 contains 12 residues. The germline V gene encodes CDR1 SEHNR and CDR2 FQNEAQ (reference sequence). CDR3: CASSTTGYEQYF. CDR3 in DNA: TGTGCCAGCAGCACGACAGGGTACGAGCAGTACTTC.

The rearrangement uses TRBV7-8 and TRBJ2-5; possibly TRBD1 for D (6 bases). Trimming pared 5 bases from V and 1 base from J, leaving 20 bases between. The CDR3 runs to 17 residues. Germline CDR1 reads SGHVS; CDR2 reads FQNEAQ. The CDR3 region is CASSRILPGQSQETQYF. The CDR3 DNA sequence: TGTGCCAGCAGCAGAATTCTGCCGGGACAAAGCCAAGAGACCCAGTACTTC. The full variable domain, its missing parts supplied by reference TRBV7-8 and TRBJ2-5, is GAGVSQSPRYKVAKRGQDVALRCDPISGHVSLFWYQQALGQGPEFLTYFQNEAQLDKSGLPSDRFFAERPEGSVSTLKIQRTQQEDSAVYLCASSRILPGQSQETQYFGPGTRLLVL.

The CDR3 nucleotides read TGTGCCAGCAGGGGACCCGGGGACAGGGGGTATGGCTACACCTTC. Its protein is CASRGPGDRGYGYTF. J is TRBJ1-2 and V is TRBV6-1; 11 bases are a match to TRBD1. Looked up from germline, CDR1 is MNHNS and CDR2 is SASEGT. V lost 6 bases, J lost 5 bases, and 8 bases stayed unmatched. The CDR3 consists of 15 residues.

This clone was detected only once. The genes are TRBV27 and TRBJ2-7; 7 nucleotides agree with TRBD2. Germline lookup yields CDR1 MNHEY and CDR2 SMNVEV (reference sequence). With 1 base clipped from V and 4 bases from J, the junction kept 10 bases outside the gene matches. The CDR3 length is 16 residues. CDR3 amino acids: CASSLYSGIMSYEQYF. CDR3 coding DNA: TGTGCCAGCAGTTTATACAGCGGGATTATGAGTTACGAGCAGTACTTC.

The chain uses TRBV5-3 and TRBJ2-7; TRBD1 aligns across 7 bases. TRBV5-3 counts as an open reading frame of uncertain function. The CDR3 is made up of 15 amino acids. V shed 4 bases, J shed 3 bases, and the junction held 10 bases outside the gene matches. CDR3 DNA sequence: TGTGCCAGAAGCCGACAGGGTGAATACTTCTACGAGCAGTACTTC. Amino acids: CARSRQGEYFYEQYF.

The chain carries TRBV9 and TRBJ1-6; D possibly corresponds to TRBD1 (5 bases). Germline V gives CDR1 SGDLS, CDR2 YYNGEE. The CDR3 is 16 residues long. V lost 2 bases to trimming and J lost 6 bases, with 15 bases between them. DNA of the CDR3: TGTGCCAGCAGCGTTGGGGGGGGAGTAAGTAATTCACCCCTCCACTTT. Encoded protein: CASSVGGGVSNSPLHF.

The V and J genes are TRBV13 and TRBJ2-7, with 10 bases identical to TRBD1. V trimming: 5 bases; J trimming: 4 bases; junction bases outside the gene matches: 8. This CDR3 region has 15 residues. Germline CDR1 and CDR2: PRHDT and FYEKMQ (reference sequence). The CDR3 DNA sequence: TGTGCCAGCAGCAATACCGGGACAGGGGCATACGAGCAGTACTTC. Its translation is CASSNTGTGAYEQYF.

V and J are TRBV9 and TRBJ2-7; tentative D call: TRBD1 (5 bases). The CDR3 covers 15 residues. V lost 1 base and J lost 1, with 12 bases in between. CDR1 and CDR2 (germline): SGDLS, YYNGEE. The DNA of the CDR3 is TGTGCCAGCAGCGTATCGGCAGGGCCATCCTACGAGCAGTACTTC. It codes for CASSVSAGPSYEQYF.